The 5 T cell receptor delta chains below were found in one sample sequenced in a study of in vitro expanded adult blood gammadelta T cells (dated by TCRdb to the early 2020s). The antigens these receptors bind are not known. Library preparation used 5' RACE. The sequencer was an Illumina MiSeq. Public reads were reanalyzed in TCRdb with CATT, and rows carrying the same DNA were merged afterwards. This sample lists 420 or so delta-chain clones; around 25% were detected once. The ten largest make up about two thirds of the sample. The treatment or condition label on this specimen signifies: microbial phosphoantigen (E)-4-hydroxy-3-methyl-but-2-enyl pyrophosphate, roughly 9 nM. After expansion, live CD3+ TCRgammadelta+ Vgamma9+ Vdelta2+ T cells were FACS-sorted on a FACS Aria III. Before expansion, PBMC received a one-day pulse of roughly 9 nM HMBPP and were then washed three times. Expansion of the cultures lasted about 15 days, and IL-2 was replenished every 3 to 4 days.

The sequences come from gamma-delta T cells from peripheral blood expanded in culture, collected from an in vitro culture stimulated with HMBPP. These TCRs come from an adult in good health.

Worth noting for this clone: A far more abundant clone sits one base away, making this likely a read error. Distinct nucleotide sequences in the sample also encode this CDR3. V gene TRDV2 combines with J gene TRDJ1, with a possible D match to TRDD3 (6 bases). Germline V gene lookup returns CDR1 GEAIGNYY and CDR2 EKD. This CDR3 is built from 13 residues. Trimming stripped 3 bases from V and 9 bases from J, with 16 bases between. The CDR3 sequence is CACDRMGVRELIF. CDR3 sequence (DNA): TGTGCCTGTGACCGAATGGGGGTTAGAGAACTCATCTTT.

Notes on this clone: It is likely a read error: a sequence one base away is far more abundant. The chain is built from TRDV2 and TRDJ1; TRDD3 matches at 11 bases. The CDR3 contains 21 residues. Germline loops: CDR1 GEAIGNYY, CDR2 EKD. V was clipped by 1 base and J by 1 base; unmatched bases: 19. CDR3 residues: CACDTPFLGDTKRECTDKLIF. DNA of the CDR3: TGTGCCTGTGACACGCCCTTTCTGGGGGATACAAAGCGGGAGTGCACCGATAAACTCATCTTT.

This clone was seen a handful of times. TCRdb's listed protein matches a much larger clone and diverges from this DNA's translation at residue 6, likely through a read error; the protein shown comes from the DNA. V is TRDV2 and J is TRDJ1; 9 bases are a match to TRDD3. V was clipped by 1 base and J by 4 bases; unmatched bases: 15. The CDR3 totals 18 residues. Per germline, CDR1 GEAIGNYY and CDR2 EKD. The CDR3 is CACDTILGIRKTHDKLIF. The CDR3 DNA is TGTGCCTGTGACACGATTTTGGGGATACGTAAGACGCACGATAAACTCATCTTT.

In this sample, this clone turned up once. A far larger clone lies a single base away; this is likely a read error. The chain links TRDV2 to TRDJ1, with no clear D. The germline gives CDR1 GEAIGNYY, CDR2 EKD. There are 14 residues in the CDR3. The germline V and J ends were trimmed by 0 bases and 4 bases, with 11 bases remaining between them. The CDR3: CACDTIGIGDKLIF. In DNA, the CDR3 is TGTGCCTGTGACACCATAGGAATTGGCGATAAACTCATCTTT.

The chain recombines TRDV2 with TRDJ1; 9 positions agree with TRDD3. This CDR3 contains 18 residues. The J segment lost 2 bases and the V segment lost 3 bases, leaving 15 bases of the junction unmatched. The germline gives CDR1 GEAIGNYY, CDR2 EKD. The CDR3 spells CACDLLFGGILATDKLIF. The CDR3 nucleotides read TGTGCCTGTGACTTACTATTTGGGGGGATACTTGCTACCGATAAACTCATCTTT.